A selection of T cell receptor beta chains follows, all from one sample in a study of cytomegalovirus exposure and HLA in healthy donors. The protocol was immunoSEQ multiplex PCR, while the TCRdb copy is restricted to in-frame clones and leaves out a portion. The data hold about 140,000 clones, with 80% observed a single time. Sequenced material: PBMCs. These TCRs come from a man aged 35-49 years in good health and CMV-seropositive. CDR3s include the opening cysteine and the closing phenylalanine or tryptophan. The D gene is left open where the match is weak. The size of a clone is reported for some rows only, either as once, few or many, or as a class for expanded clones.

J,D,size,V,CDR3,DNA
TRBJ2-3,-,-,TRBV14,CASSRWGGRTDTQYF,TGTGCCAGCAGCCGGTGGGGGGGGCGCACAGATACGCAGTATTTT
TRBJ2-3,TRBD1,few,TRBV19,CASSSRTGVIDTQYF,TGTGCCAGTAGTTCCCGGACAGGGGTGATAGATACGCAGTATTTT
TRBJ1-6,TRBD1,-,TRBV27,CASSDILIPGTDNSPLHF,TGTGCCAGCAGTGATATTTTAATCCCCGGGACAGATAATTCACCCCTCCACTTT
TRBJ1-4,-,-,TRBV27,CASSLSRGLNEKLFF,TGTGCCAGCAGTTTATCCAGGGGACTAAATGAAAAACTGTTTTTT
TRBJ2-1,TRBD2,-,TRBV29-1,CSVDSRTSGNNEQFF,TGCAGCGTTGATTCCCGGACTAGCGGGAACAATGAGCAGTTCTTC
TRBJ2-7,-,-,TRBV27,CASSFGPPGEQYF,TGTGCCAGCAGTTTCGGACCGCCGGGGGAGCAGTACTTC
TRBJ2-7,-,-,TRBV11-2,CASSLNPDSSYEQYF,TGTGCCAGCAGCCTTAACCCTGACAGCTCCTACGAGCAGTACTTC
TRBJ2-7,TRBD1,-,TRBV2,CASSDSTGAYEQYF,TGTGCCAGCAGTGATTCGACAGGGGCCTACGAGCAGTACTTC
TRBJ2-5,-,-,TRBV19,CASSAGLVATQYF,TGTGCCAGTAGTGCCGGACTTGTTGCGACCCAGTACTTC
TRBJ1-6,-,-,TRBV2,CASSSRPAGNNSPLHF,TGTGCCAGCAGTTCCCGACCGGCAGGGAATAATTCACCCCTCCACTTT
TRBJ2-3,-,-,TRBV28,CASSLQGNTDTQYF,TGTGCCAGCAGTTTGCAGGGGAACACAGATACGCAGTATTTT
TRBJ2-2,-,once,TRBV7-3,CASSLYSGTGGTGELFF,TGTGCCAGCAGCTTATATAGTGGGACCGGGGGTACCGGGGAGCTGTTTTTT
TRBJ2-1,TRBD2,-,TRBV10-1,CASSESRAGSSYNEQFF,TGCGCCAGCAGTGAGTCGCGAGCGGGAAGCTCCTACAATGAGCAGTTCTTC